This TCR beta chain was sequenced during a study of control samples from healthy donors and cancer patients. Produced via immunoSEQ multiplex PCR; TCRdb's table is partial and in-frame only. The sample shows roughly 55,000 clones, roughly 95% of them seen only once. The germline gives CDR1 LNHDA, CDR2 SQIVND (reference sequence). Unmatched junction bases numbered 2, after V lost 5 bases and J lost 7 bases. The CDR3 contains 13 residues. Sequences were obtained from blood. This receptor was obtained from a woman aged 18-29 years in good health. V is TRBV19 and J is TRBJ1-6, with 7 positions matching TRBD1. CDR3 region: CASSPGGNSPLHF. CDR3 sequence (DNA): TGTGCCAGTAGTCCAGGGGGGAATTCACCCCTCCACTTT.